The 21 T cell receptor beta chains presented below share a single source sample, sequenced in a study of control samples from healthy donors and cancer patients. Some clones are missing from TCRdb's copy, which holds only in-frame ones; the method was immunoSEQ multiplex PCR. Here the sample spans 85,000 to 120,000 clones, just over 90% being singletons. Material for sequencing was blood. All receptors derive from a woman under 30 in good health.

This chain connects TRBV7-2 to TRBJ2-3; the D is unclear. Germline V gene data show CDR1 as SGHTA and CDR2 as FQGNSA. This CDR3 region has 15 residues. The V gene lost 5 bases and the J gene lost 2 bases, with 14 bases spanning the gap. The CDR3 region has the DNA TGTGCCAGCAGCCAAGACGGGCGGCACACAGATACGCAGTATTTT. Translating gives CASSQDGRHTDTQYF.

The J gene is TRBJ2-7, the V gene TRBV7-9, with a possible D match to TRBD1 (5 bases). The V gene's germline CDR1 is SEHNR and CDR2 FQNEAQ (reference sequence). The CDR3 is made up of 15 amino acids. The germline V and J ends were trimmed by 5 bases and 3 bases, with 17 bases remaining between them. The CDR3 DNA reads as TGTGCCAGCAGCCCCACTGACAGCGACTTCTACGAGCAGTACTTC. It yields the protein CASSPTDSDFYEQYF.

V and J are TRBV14 and TRBJ2-3, with 8 bases aligning to TRBD2. Trimming removed 1 base from V and 4 bases from J; junction bases left unmatched: 10. CDR1 and CDR2 from the germline V gene are SGHDN and FVKESK. The CDR3 totals 17 residues. CDR3 nucleotide sequence: TGTGCCAGCAGCCAAGCTTTCGGACTAGCAGGGGCAGATACGCAGTATTTT. Its protein is CASSQAFGLAGADTQYF.

The chain uses TRBV19 and TRBJ2-2, with D hard to call. Trimming shortened V by 5 bases and J by 2 bases, and 9 bases separated the two germline ends. The CDR3 runs 14 residues. Per the germline V gene, CDR1 is LNHDA and CDR2 is SQIVND (reference sequence). CDR3 in amino acids: CASSEWANTGELFF. The CDR3 bases are TGTGCCAGTAGTGAATGGGCCAACACCGGGGAGCTGTTTTTT.

V and J are TRBV28 and TRBJ1-3; 8 bases agree with TRBD1. The CDR3 length is 19 residues. Germline CDR1 MDHEN, CDR2 SYDVKM. V dropped 3 bases and J dropped 4; count of bases not matched to a gene: 17. CDR3 DNA sequence: TGTGCCAGCAGTTTTAAGGGCAGGGGGCATAGGAAGTTCGGAAACACCATATATTTT. Translation gives CASSFKGRGHRKFGNTIYF.

This clone has a single count. The CDR3 protein is CASSLGQGASTEAFF. The CDR3 bases are TGTGCCAGCAGTTTGGGACAGGGGGCGAGCACTGAAGCTTTCTTT. The chain is built from TRBV27 and TRBJ1-1, with 12 bases identical to TRBD1. There are 15 residues in the CDR3. Germline CDR1 reads MNHEY; CDR2 reads SMNVEV (reference sequence). J gave up 4 bases and V 3 bases, and 3 bases lay outside the gene matches.

V usage is TRBV9 and J usage is TRBJ2-2, with 11 positions matching TRBD1. The CDR3 contains 16 residues. V trimming: 3 bases; J trimming: 5 bases; junction bases outside the gene matches: 6. Germline V gives CDR1 SGDLS, CDR2 YYNGEE. DNA for the CDR3: TGTGCCAGCAGCGGCGGACAGGGGGCTGTGACCGGGGAGCTGTTTTTT. Protein sequence: CASSGGQGAVTGELFF.

The chain recombines TRBV15 with TRBJ2-1; D ambiguous. The CDR3 loop spans 13 amino acids. Trimming removed 1 base from V and 5 bases from J, with 6 bases in between. Germline assignment: CDR1 LNHNV and CDR2 YYDKDF (reference sequence). The CDR3 DNA reads as TGTGCCACCAGCAGAGTACCGGACAATGAGCAGTTCTTC. Its translation is CATSRVPDNEQFF.

V usage is TRBV7-9 and J usage is TRBJ2-2; 7 bases fit TRBD1. Germline V CDR1 and CDR2: SEHNR, FQNEAQ (reference sequence). The CDR3 has 17 amino acids. The V and J ends lost 5 bases and 6 bases, in that order; junction bases with no gene match: 15. The CDR3 bases are TGTGCCAGCAGCATAAGAGCCGGGACAGTCTCCGCCGGGGAGCTGTTTTTT. This translates into CASSIRAGTVSAGELFF.

The CDR3 DNA sequence: TGTGCCAGCAGTTGGGGGGACAGGGATGACAATGAGCAGTTCTTC. This translates into CASSWGDRDDNEQFF. The genes are TRBV28 and TRBJ2-1, with 9 bases that match TRBD1. The CDR3 totals 15 residues. V was clipped by 4 bases and J by 5 bases; unmatched bases: 6. Germline V gene lookup returns CDR1 MDHEN and CDR2 SYDVKM.

Only a few counts were recorded for this clone. V and J are TRBV24-1 and TRBJ1-1; the match to TRBD1 covers 7 bases. This CDR3 is built from 13 residues. Trimming removed 7 bases from V and 2 bases from J; junction bases left unmatched: 3. Germline V gene sequence: CDR1 KGHDR, CDR2 SFDVKD. In DNA, the CDR3 is TGTGCCACCAGGGGGACAGATAACACTGAAGCTTTCTTT. It yields the protein CATRGTDNTEAFF.

The chain links TRBV11-3 to TRBJ1-2; tentative D call: TRBD1 (5 bases). The germline CDR1 and CDR2 sequences are SGHNT and YENEEA. The CDR3 totals 16 residues. Trimming removed 0 bases at V and 2 bases at J, with 13 bases between. CDR3 protein: CASSLENGGFNYGYTF. The CDR3 region has the DNA TGTGCCAGCAGCTTAGAAAACGGGGGGTTCAACTATGGCTACACCTTC. Supplemented by reference TRBV11-3 and TRBJ1-2, the full variable domain reads EAGVVQSPRYKIIEKKQPVAFWCNPISGHNTLYWYLQNLGQGPELLIRYENEEAVDDSQLPKDRFSAERLKGVDSTLKIQPAELGDSAVYLCASSLENGGFNYGYTFGSGTRLTVV.

The V and J genes are TRBV18 and TRBJ2-7; 11 bases line up with TRBD1. This CDR3 comprises 12 residues. Germline V gene data show CDR1 as KGHSH and CDR2 as LQKENI. V gave up 5 bases and J gave up 6 bases; unmatched junction bases: 0. For the CDR3, the DNA is TGTGCCAGCTCAGGACAGGGGGCCGAGCAGTACTTC. Translation: CASSGQGAEQYF.

The chain is built from TRBV15 and TRBJ2-2; 9 bases line up with TRBD2. Germline CDR1 is LNHNV and CDR2 is YYDKDF (reference sequence). CDR3 length: 16 residues. With 2 bases clipped from V and 5 bases from J, the junction kept 6 bases outside the gene matches. CDR3 sequence: CATSRIAGVGTGELFF. The CDR3 nucleotides read TGTGCCACCAGCAGAATAGCGGGAGTAGGTACCGGGGAGCTGTTTTTT. The full variable domain, rest sourced from reference TRBV15 and TRBJ2-2, is DAMVIQNPRYQVTQFGKPVTLSCSQTLNHNVMYWYQQKSSQAPKLLFHYYDKDFNNEADTPDNFQSRRPNTSFCFLDIRSPGLGDTAMYLCATSRIAGVGTGELFFGEGSRLTVL.

This chain connects TRBV18 to TRBJ1-1; D is undetermined. V shed 1 base and J shed 2 bases, with 11 bases lying between them. In germline, CDR1 is KGHSH, CDR2 LQKENI. The CDR3 has 15 amino acids. CDR3 sequence (DNA): TGTGCCAGCTCACCACGCGTGCGGGTAAACACTGAAGCTTTCTTT. Translated: CASSPRVRVNTEAFF. Combining the CDR3 with reference TRBV18 and TRBJ1-1 gives the whole variable domain NAGVMQNPRHLVRRRGQEARLRCSPMKGHSHVYWYRQLPEEGLKFMVYLQKENIIDESGMPKERFSAEFPKEGPSILRIQQVVRGDSAAYFCASSPRVRVNTEAFFGQGTRLTVV.

V is TRBV15 and J is TRBJ2-1; D unresolved. The germline V gene has CDR1 LNHNV and CDR2 YYDKDF (reference sequence). The CDR3 extends over 15 amino acids. V was trimmed by 0 bases and J by 7 bases, leaving 13 bases between them. CDR3 nucleotide sequence: TGTGCCACCAGCAGAGATTTGGAGTTTGCAAATGAGCAGTTCTTC. Protein: CATSRDLEFANEQFF.

V is TRBV4-1 and J is TRBJ2-7; D is perhaps TRBD2 (6 bases). Trimming took 1 base from V and 0 from J, leaving 13 bases between them. The germline V gene has CDR1 MGHRA and CDR2 YSYEKL. The CDR3 is 16 residues long. CDR3 DNA sequence: TGCGCCAGCAGCCAAGGTAGCGGATTACTCTCCTACGAGCAGTACTTC. This gives the protein CASSQGSGLLSYEQYF.

The chain uses TRBV27 and TRBJ2-2; D is uncertain. Germline CDR1 is MNHEY and CDR2 is SMNVEV (reference sequence). V shed 0 bases and J shed 8 bases, with 7 bases lying between them. The CDR3 loop spans 13 amino acids. The CDR3 DNA reads TGTGCCAGCAGTTTATCCCACAGTGGGGAGCTGTTTTTT. Its protein is CASSLSHSGELFF.

The chain combines TRBV7-9 with TRBJ2-7, with D tentatively TRBD1 (6 bases). V lost 4 bases, J lost 3 bases, and 13 bases lay in between. The germline gives CDR1 SEHNR, CDR2 FQNEAQ (reference sequence). The CDR3 covers 14 residues. The CDR3 nucleotides read TGTGCCAGCAGCTGCCGGGACACCTACTACGAGCAGTACTTC. As protein: CASSCRDTYYEQYF.

The chain employs TRBV19 and TRBJ2-7; 9 bases line up with TRBD2. There are 18 residues in the CDR3. Looked up from germline, CDR1 is LNHDA and CDR2 is SQIVND (reference sequence). V lost 3 bases and J lost 5; bases outside the gene matches: 17. CDR3 sequence (DNA): TGTGCCAGTAGTATGGTTGGAGTCGGCGGGAGGGCTGTCAACGAGCAGTACTTC. Its protein is CASSMVGVGGRAVNEQYF. The full variable domain, in which reference TRBV19 and TRBJ2-7 provide the parts outside the CDR3, is DGGITQSPKYLFRKEGQNVTLSCEQNLNHDAMYWYRQDPGQGLRLIYYSQIVNDFQKGDIAEGYSVSREKKESFPLTVTSAQKNPTAFYLCASSMVGVGGRAVNEQYFGPGTRLTVT.

V usage is TRBV19 and J usage is TRBJ2-3, with D unclear. Germline V gene sequence: CDR1 LNHDA, CDR2 SQIVND (reference sequence). V was cut by 5 bases and J by 4 bases, with 19 bases left in between. The CDR3 has 16 amino acids. The CDR3 DNA reads TGTGCCAGTAGTCCCGGGTCTCCCCCGTCCCCAGATACGCAGTATTTT. Translation: CASSPGSPPSPDTQYF.